These 2 T cell receptor beta chains came from one sample sequenced in a study of cytomegalovirus exposure and HLA in healthy donors. The PCR ran on 60 Vbeta and 13 Jbeta primers. Only in-frame clones appear in the TCRdb table, and some are missing; sequencing was by immunoSEQ multiplex PCR. This table has around 120,000 clones, over 60% appearing once. The sequencing sample was made of PBMCs. These receptors originate from a middle-aged woman in good health and CMV-seropositive.

Remarks on this clone: The germline gene is not matched at one end of the junction; a read error may be the cause. The chain recombines TRBV5-4 with TRBJ1-5, with D unresolved. Germline V gene sequence: CDR1 SGHNT, CDR2 YYREEE (reference sequence). The CDR3 consists of 13 residues. CDR3: CASSLDSSQAQHF. The CDR3 nucleotides are TGTGCCAGCAGTTTGGACTCTTCGCAGGCCCAGCATTTT.

This clone was found once. This chain links TRBV15 with TRBJ2-3; TRBD1 is a possible D gene (5 bases). There are 12 residues in the CDR3. Trimming cost V 3 bases and J 6 bases, with 7 bases left between them. Per the germline V gene, CDR1 is LNHNV and CDR2 is YYDKDF (reference sequence). In nucleotides, the CDR3 is TGTGCCACCAGCAGGGCAGGGGATACGCAGTATTTT. Protein product: CATSRAGDTQYF. The full variable domain, in which reference TRBV15 and TRBJ2-3 provide the parts outside the CDR3, is DAMVIQNPRYQVTQFGKPVTLSCSQTLNHNVMYWYQQKSSQAPKLLFHYYDKDFNNEADTPDNFQSRRPNTSFCFLDIRSPGLGDTAMYLCATSRAGDTQYFGPGTRLTVL.